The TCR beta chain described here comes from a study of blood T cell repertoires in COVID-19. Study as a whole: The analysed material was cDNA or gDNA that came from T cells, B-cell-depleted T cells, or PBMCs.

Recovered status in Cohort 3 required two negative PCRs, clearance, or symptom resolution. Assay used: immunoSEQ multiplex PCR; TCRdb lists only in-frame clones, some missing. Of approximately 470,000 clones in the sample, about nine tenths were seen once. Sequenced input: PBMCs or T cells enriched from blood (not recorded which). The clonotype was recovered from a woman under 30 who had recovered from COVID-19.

CDR3 coding DNA: TGTGCCAGCAGTGACGTCCCCAGGGGGCACGGCTACACCTTC. Its protein is CASSDVPRGHGYTF. The rearrangement joins TRBV6-4 to TRBJ1-2, with 8 bases matching TRBD1. Germline assignment: CDR1 MRHNA and CDR2 SNTAGT. The CDR3 totals 14 residues. V gave up 2 bases and J gave up 8 bases; unmatched junction bases: 7.